A single sample is the source of the 25 T cell receptor beta chains below, sequenced in a study of regulatory T cells in long-lasting Graves disease. Documented time point: newly diagnosed GD, antithyroid drugs for less than 3 months. PBMC RNA served as the TCR library source. Building the TCR beta libraries relied on iRepertoire HTBI primers, and CDR3 regions underwent Arm-PCR. TCRdb independently ran MiXCR on the multiplex PCR reads; one entry per CDR3 protein. There are hundreds of thousands of distinct CDR3 sequences in the sample; over 15% occur only once, and around 27% lies in the top ten. Another study also made use of these data, one on T cells in Graves' hyperthyroidism and ophthalmopathy.

The sequencing here drew on peripheral blood mononuclear cells (PBMCs), taken at new diagnosis, from a patient treated with antithyroid drugs. Every receptor here comes from a man between 35 and 55 years old with Graves disease.

Ten or more counts support this clonotype. This chain links TRBV27 with TRBJ1-6; D may be TRBD1 (5 bases). Trimming took 5 bases from V and 0 from J, leaving 17 bases between them. CDR1 MNHEY and CDR2 SMNVEV come from the germline V gene (reference sequence). The CDR3 contains 18 residues. CDR3 residues: CASSPGTVPSSYNSPLHF. CDR3 nucleotide sequence: TGTGCCAGCAGTCCCGGGACGGTCCCAAGCTCCTATAATTCACCCCTCCACTTT.

This clonotype came up many times. The V gene is TRBV5-1, the J gene TRBJ2-3; D is perhaps TRBD2 (7 bases). Germline V lookup: CDR1 SGHRS, CDR2 YFSETQ. This CDR3 is built from 16 residues. The V end lost 0 bases, the J end lost 10 bases, and 21 bases lay between the germline ends. The CDR3 DNA sequence: TGCGCCAGCAGCTTGGTGTCTAGCGGTCAGGGGTTGGCGCAGTATTTT. This encodes CASSLVSSGQGLAQYF.

This clonotype has a count of ten or more. The chain links TRBV2 to TRBJ1-1; weak D call: TRBD1 (6 bases). The germline V gene has CDR1 SNHLY and CDR2 FYNNEI. The V gene lost 11 bases and the J gene lost 4 bases, with 26 bases spanning the gap. This CDR3 is 16 amino acids long. CDR3 sequence reads: CALVEVGRGPSTEAFF. For the CDR3, the DNA is TGTGCCCTAGTTGAAGTCGGCAGGGGCCCGTCCACTGAAGCTTTCTTT.

Ten or more counts support this clonotype. The chain uses TRBV11-3 and TRBJ2-7; TRBD1 matches 7 bases. The V segment lost 0 bases and the J segment 6 bases; nucleotides outside the gene matches: 2. CDR1 and CDR2 from the germline V gene are SGHNT and YENEEA. The CDR3 length is 13 residues. The CDR3 DNA reads TGTGCCAGCAGCTTAGACGACAGGGTCGAGCAGTACTTC. Amino acids: CASSLDDRVEQYF. The variable domain in full, completed from reference TRBV11-3 and TRBJ2-7, reads EAGVVQSPRYKIIEKKQPVAFWCNPISGHNTLYWYLQNLGQGPELLIRYENEEAVDDSQLPKDRFSAERLKGVDSTLKIQPAELGDSAVYLCASSLDDRVEQYFGPGTRLTVT.

This clonotype showed up many times. The chain has TRBV5-1 and TRBJ1-2; 11 bases fit TRBD1. V was clipped by 3 bases and J by 8 bases; unmatched bases: 15. The CDR3 sequence is 17 residues long. The germline gives CDR1 SGHRS, CDR2 YFSETQ. CDR3 loop: CASSSHFSGQGAGGYTF. The CDR3 DNA is TGCGCCAGCAGCTCCCATTTCAGTGGACAGGGGGCTGGAGGCTACACCTTC.

A few counts support this clonotype. J is TRBJ1-2 and V is TRBV7-9, with 10 bases fitting TRBD1. The germline CDR1 and CDR2 sequences are SEHNR and FQNEAQ (reference sequence). Trimming removed 4 bases from V and 4 bases from J; junction bases left unmatched: 9. There are 16 residues in the CDR3. CDR3 residues: CASSYLGQGGIYGYTF. The CDR3 region has the DNA TGTGCCAGCAGCTATCTCGGACAGGGGGGGATCTATGGCTACACCTTC. Full variable domain (rest looked up from reference TRBV7-9 and TRBJ1-2): DTGVSQNPRHKITKRGQNVTFRCDPISEHNRLYWYRQTLGQGPEFLTYFQNEAQLEKSRLLSDRFSAERPKGSFSTLEIQRTEQGDSAMYLCASSYLGQGGIYGYTFGSGTRLTVV.

This clonotype occurred many times. The chain employs TRBV6-2 or TRBV6-3 and TRBJ1-1, with D tentatively TRBD1 (5 bases). The germline gives CDR1 MNHEY, CDR2 SVGEGT. The CDR3 has 14 amino acids. V lost 2 bases and J lost 3, with 10 bases in between. CDR3 residues: CASSYQGWYTEAFF. The CDR3 region has the DNA TGTGCCAGCAGTTACCAGGGCTGGTACACTGAAGCTTTCTTT.

As to this clonotype: This may come from a read error, since a much larger clone is one base off. V is TRBV6-9 and J is TRBJ2-5, with D perhaps matching TRBD1 (6 bases). Per germline, CDR1 MNHGY and CDR2 SVAAGI. The CDR3 sequence is 17 residues long. The CDR3 bases are TGTGCCGGCAGTTACGGCCTGGGACACCGGGGTCAAGAGACCCAGTACTTC. Residues: CAGSYGLGHRGQETQYF.

There are a few counts of this clonotype. V gene TRBV5-1 combines with J gene TRBJ1-4; D is uncertain. The CDR3 covers 14 residues. Between the trimmed V and J ends, which lost 2 bases and 6 bases, there was a span of 11 bases. Germline-derived CDR1 and CDR2 are SGHRS and YFSETQ. CDR3 region: CASSFGQVDEKLFF. The CDR3 bases are TGCGCCAGCAGCTTCGGGCAGGTCGATGAAAAACTGTTTTTT.

V usage is TRBV29-1 and J usage is TRBJ2-5; the match to TRBD2 covers 9 bases. The length of the CDR3 is 13 residues. From germline, CDR1 is SQVTM and CDR2 ANQGSEA. V dropped 8 bases and J dropped 5; count of bases not matched to a gene: 9. The CDR3 protein is CSKTGGGGETQYF. The CDR3 DNA sequence: TGCAGCAAAACTGGCGGGGGGGGCGAGACCCAGTACTTC. Using reference TRBV29-1 and TRBJ2-5 for the parts outside the CDR3, the full variable domain is SAVISQKPSRDICQRGTSLTIQCQVDSQVTMMFWYRQQPGQSLTLIATANQGSEATYESGFVIDKFPISRPNLTFSTLTVSNMSPEDSSIYLCSKTGGGGETQYFGPGTRLLVL.

Only a few counts were recorded for this clonotype. The V and J genes are TRBV4-1 and TRBJ2-1, with 9 bases aligning to TRBD2. J lost 3 bases, V lost 4 bases, and 4 bases had no gene match. Looked up from germline, CDR1 is MGHRA and CDR2 is YSYEKL. The CDR3 runs to 15 residues. CDR3 protein: CASSRIAGDYNEQFF. Written as DNA, the CDR3 is TGCGCCAGCAGCCGAATAGCGGGGGACTACAATGAGCAGTTCTTC.

This clonotype was observed a few times. The chain links TRBV4-1 to TRBJ2-1; no reliable D call. This CDR3 has 15 amino acids. The V end lost 0 bases, the J end lost 2 bases, and 8 bases lay between the germline ends. Per the germline V gene, CDR1 is MGHRA and CDR2 is YSYEKL. As DNA, the CDR3 is TGCGCCAGCAGCCAAGAATCGGCAGCCTACAATGAGCAGTTCTTC. Translated, it gives CASSQESAAYNEQFF.

This clonotype has ten or more counts. In DNA form, the CDR3 reads TGTGCCAGCAGTTCACAGGGATCCGCAGATACGCAGTATTTT. Translated, it gives CASSSQGSADTQYF. The gene calls are TRBV2 and TRBJ2-3; tentatively, D is TRBD1 (6 bases). The CDR3 totals 14 residues. The ends were cut back, 5 bases at V and 4 bases at J, with 13 bases in the middle. CDR1 and CDR2 (germline): SNHLY, FYNNEI.

A remark on this clonotype: A much larger clonotype is one base distant, so this may be a read error. V is TRBV5-1 and J is TRBJ1-4; a weak D match, TRBD1 (5 bases). The CDR3 contains 14 residues. The germline V gene has CDR1 SGHRS and CDR2 YFSETQ. The CDR3 protein is CASSRDGINEKLSF. The CDR3 DNA is TGCGCCAGCAGCCGGGACGGAATTAATGAAAAACTGTCTTTT.

At least ten counts were recorded for this clonotype. The V gene is TRBV7-8, the J gene TRBJ2-7; D possibly corresponds to TRBD2 (6 bases). V was clipped by 5 bases and J by 3 bases, with 11 bases between them. The CDR3 has 13 residues. The germline gives CDR1 SGHVS, CDR2 FQNEAQ. The DNA for the CDR3 is TGTGCCAGCAGCGCGGGACGGTACTACGAGCAGTACTTC. This translates into CASSAGRYYEQYF.

The rearrangement joins TRBV7-9 to TRBJ2-5, with unresolved D. V was shortened by 1 base and J by 1 base, with 10 bases between the two germline ends. Germline V gene lookup returns CDR1 SEHNR and CDR2 FQNEAQ (reference sequence). The CDR3 totals 15 residues. CDR3 region: CASSLGLDLQETQYF. The CDR3, as DNA: TGTGCCAGCAGCTTAGGACTGGATCTCCAAGAGACCCAGTACTTC.

The chain recombines TRBV9 with TRBJ2-7; a possible D gene is TRBD2 (5 bases). V shed 3 bases and J shed 0 bases, with 13 bases lying between them. Germline CDR1 is SGDLS and CDR2 is YYNGEE. The CDR3 extends over 15 amino acids. The CDR3 region has the DNA TGTGCCAGCAGCGCAACCGGGATGAGCTCCTACGAGCAGTACTTC. Its protein is CASSATGMSSYEQYF.

This clonotype was observed a handful of times. Since a much larger clone is just one base distant, this may be a read error. The rearrangement uses TRBV4-1 and TRBJ2-7, with TRBD1 as a possible D gene (6 bases). Germline V gene lookup returns CDR1 MGHRA and CDR2 YSYEKL. CDR3 size: 16 residues. The ends were cut back, 1 base at V and 3 bases at J, with 16 bases in the middle. The CDR3 spells CASSQGSWDNHYEQYF. The CDR3, as DNA: TGCGCCAGCAGCCAAGGCTCATGGGACAACCACTACGAGCAGTACTTC.

This clonotype was detected ten times or more. V is TRBV12-3 or TRBV12-4 and J is TRBJ2-1, with D perhaps matching TRBD1 or TRBD2 (5 bases each). With 5 bases removed from V and 9 bases from J, the gap between germline ends came to 14 bases. This CDR3 has 13 residues. CDR3: CASSPEGLAEQFF. Written as DNA, the CDR3 is TGTGCCAGCAGTCCCGAGGGGCTAGCTGAGCAGTTCTTC.

Concerning this clonotype: A much larger clone lies a single base off, so this may be a read error. The V gene is TRBV28, the J gene TRBJ1-5; D uncertain. CDR1 and CDR2 (germline): MDHEN, SYDVKM. This CDR3 has 14 residues. This CDR3 reads CASTRQVGGQPEHF. CDR3 in DNA: TGTGCCAGCACCCGGCAGGTTGGCGGCCAGCCCGAGCATTTT.

V usage is TRBV6-2 or TRBV6-3 and J usage is TRBJ1-6; 7 positions agree with TRBD1. In germline, CDR1 is MNHEY, CDR2 SVGEGT. CDR3 length equals 18 residues. V lost 7 bases and J lost 1; bases outside the gene matches: 13. This CDR3 is CASTRGTAGGSYNSPLHF. The CDR3 coding sequence is TGTGCCAGCACCCGCGGGACAGCCGGTGGTTCCTATAATTCACCCCTCCACTTT.

The V call is TRBV12-3 or TRBV12-4, the J call TRBJ2-5; 12 nucleotides line up with TRBD1. This CDR3 region has 15 residues. J lost 5 bases, V lost 4 bases, and 5 bases had no gene match. The CDR3 nucleotides read TGTGCCAGCAGTTCGGGACAGGGGGCTTTGGAGACCCAGTACTTC. It yields the protein CASSSGQGALETQYF.

There are many counts of this clonotype. The V gene is TRBV19, the J gene TRBJ2-2, with unresolved D. Germline CDR1 reads LNHDA; CDR2 reads SQIVND (reference sequence). The CDR3 has 14 amino acids. V was clipped by 7 bases and J by 0 bases, with 9 bases between them. CDR3 in amino acids: CASTDGANTGELFF. The CDR3 nucleotides are TGTGCCAGTACGGACGGAGCGAACACCGGGGAGCTGTTTTTT. The full variable domain, completed using reference TRBV19 and TRBJ2-2, is DGGITQSPKYLFRKEGQNVTLSCEQNLNHDAMYWYRQDPGQGLRLIYYSQIVNDFQKGDIAEGYSVSREKKESFPLTVTSAQKNPTAFYLCASTDGANTGELFFGEGSRLTVL.

Ten or more counts support this clonotype. The DNA is omitted, as the CDR3 cannot be located on it reliably, and the CDR3 follows TCRdb's listing. The V and J genes are TRBV10-3 and TRBJ2-7; the table calls TRBD1, which could not be checked here. Germline lookup yields CDR1 ENHRY and CDR2 SYGVKD. Including both end residues, the CDR3 is 16 amino acids long. CDR3 loop: CAISVDSGQGLYEQYF.

Notes on this clonotype: Being one base from a much bigger clone, this may be a read error. The rearrangement uses TRBV20-1 and TRBJ2-1, with 8 nucleotides matching TRBD2. The DNA matches TRBJ2-5 better at its end, which makes the J call doubtful. The CDR3 consists of 17 residues. CDR1 and CDR2 (germline): DFQATT, SNEGSKA (reference sequence). As DNA, the CDR3 is TGCAGTGCCTGCCCCGGGACTAGATGGGGTAGGCAAGAGACCCAGTACTTC. Protein: CSACPGTRWGRQETQYF.